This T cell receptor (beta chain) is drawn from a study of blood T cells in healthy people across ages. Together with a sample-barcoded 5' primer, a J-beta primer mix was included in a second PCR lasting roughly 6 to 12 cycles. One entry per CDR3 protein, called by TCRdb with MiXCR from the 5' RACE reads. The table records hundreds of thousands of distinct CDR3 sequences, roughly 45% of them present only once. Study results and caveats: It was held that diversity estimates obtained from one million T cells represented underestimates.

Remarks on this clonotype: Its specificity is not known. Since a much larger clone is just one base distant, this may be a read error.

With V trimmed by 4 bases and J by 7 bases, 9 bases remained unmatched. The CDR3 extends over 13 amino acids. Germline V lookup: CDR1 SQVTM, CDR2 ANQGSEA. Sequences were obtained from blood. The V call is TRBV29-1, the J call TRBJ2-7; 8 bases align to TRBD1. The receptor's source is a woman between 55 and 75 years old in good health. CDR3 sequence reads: CSVVTGVGWEQYF. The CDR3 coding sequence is TGCAGCGTTGTGACAGGGGTCGGATGGGAGCAGTACTTC.